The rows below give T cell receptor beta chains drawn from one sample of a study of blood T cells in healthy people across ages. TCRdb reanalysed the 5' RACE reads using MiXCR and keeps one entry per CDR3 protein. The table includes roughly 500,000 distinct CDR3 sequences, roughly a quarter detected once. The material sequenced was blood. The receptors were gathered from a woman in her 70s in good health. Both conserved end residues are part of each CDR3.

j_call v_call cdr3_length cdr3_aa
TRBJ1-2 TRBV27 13 CASSFLDSYGYTF
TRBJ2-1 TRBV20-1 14 CSARTSLRYNEQFF
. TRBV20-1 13 CSARAGAGNEQFF
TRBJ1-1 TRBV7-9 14 CASRQREVNTEAFF
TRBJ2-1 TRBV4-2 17 CASSQAELAGGHDEQFF
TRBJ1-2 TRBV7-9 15 CASSQGQGAKYGYTF
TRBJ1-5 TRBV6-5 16 CASSYRGQGPNQPQHF
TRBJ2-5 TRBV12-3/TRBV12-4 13 CASSATGGETQYF
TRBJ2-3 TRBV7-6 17 CASSLGLAGSGADTQYF
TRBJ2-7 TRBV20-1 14 CSASTVGQGGKQYF
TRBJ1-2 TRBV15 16 CATSRLGQGASYGYTF
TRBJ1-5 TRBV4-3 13 CASSFGGREPQHF
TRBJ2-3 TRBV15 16 CATSRGTGSGTDTQYF
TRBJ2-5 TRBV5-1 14 CASSFTQGSETQYF
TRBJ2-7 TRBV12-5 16 CASGLVLGGSPYEQYF
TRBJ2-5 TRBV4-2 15 CAGSQDRVVEEAQYF
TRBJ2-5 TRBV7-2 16 CASSLSVAASQETQYF
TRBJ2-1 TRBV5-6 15 CACSSTRELVNEQFF
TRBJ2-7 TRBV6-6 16 CASSYVRGASSYEQYF
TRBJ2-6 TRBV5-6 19 CASSPSGQVGVSGANVLTF
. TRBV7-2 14 CASSLSQGLNEQFF
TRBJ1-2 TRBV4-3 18 CASSQESHLGGSVRGYTF
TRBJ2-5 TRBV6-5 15 CASSYSPGARETQYF
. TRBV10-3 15 CAIRTSGTGFGEQYF
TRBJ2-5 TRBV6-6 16 CASSYSIGGLDGTQYF
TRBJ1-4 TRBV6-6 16 CASSYGKGPRSEKLFF
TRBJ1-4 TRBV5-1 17 CASSLTSGSATNEKLFF
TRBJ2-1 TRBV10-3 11 CAITKDNEQFF
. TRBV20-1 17 CSAPHVRGSFRYNEQFF
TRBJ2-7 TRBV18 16 CASSPSIHESSYEQYF
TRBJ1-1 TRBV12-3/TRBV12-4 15 CASIFPGTGNTEAFF